These 5 T cell receptor beta chains were all obtained from the same sample, sequenced in a study of T-cell reconstitution after alpha-beta-depleted transplantation in children. Using unique molecular identifiers, the investigators prepared the TCRbeta library. Via MiXCR, TCRdb re-called the PCR reads, giving one row per CDR3 protein. The sample holds 700,000 or so distinct CDR3 sequences, roughly 13% seen once. The source was PBMCs, collected before TCRalphabeta/CD19-depleted stem cell transplant. All receptors derive from a girl aged 2 to 10 with congenital amegakaryocytic thrombocytopenia, due to receive a stem cell transplant.

This clonotype was observed a handful of times. The chain combines TRBV7-6 with TRBJ2-3; 8 nucleotides agree with TRBD2. Unmatched junction bases numbered 15, after V lost 0 bases and J lost 1 base. From germline, CDR1 is SGHVS and CDR2 FNYEAQ. The CDR3 is made up of 20 amino acids. CDR3 coding DNA: TGTGCCAGCAGCTTAGCTCTCCGGAGCGGGAGCCTCTACGGCACAGATACGCAGTATTTT. It yields the protein CASSLALRSGSLYGTDTQYF. Full variable domain (outside the CDR3, taken from reference TRBV7-6 and TRBJ2-3): GAGVSQSPRYKVTKRGQDVALRCDPISGHVSLYWYRQALGQGPEFLTYFNYEAQQDKSGLPNDRFSAERPEGSISTLTIQRTEQRDSAMYRCASSLALRSGSLYGTDTQYFGPGTRLTVL.

The chain carries TRBV7-3 and TRBJ2-7, with 8 bases aligning to TRBD1. The ends lost 5 bases at V and 3 bases at J; junction bases unmatched: 9. The germline V gene has CDR1 SGHTA and CDR2 FQGTGA. The CDR3 is 15 amino acids. The CDR3 bases are TGTGCCAGCAGCCCCTCCGGGACAGGAGACTACGAGCAGTACTTC. Translating it yields CASSPSGTGDYEQYF.

V usage is TRBV20-1 and J usage is TRBJ2-7, with 7 bases aligning to TRBD1. Unmatched junction bases numbered 7, after V lost 5 bases and J lost 0 bases. In germline, CDR1 is DFQATT, CDR2 SNEGSKA (reference sequence). The CDR3 is made up of 14 amino acids. This CDR3 reads CSADRDRISYEQYF. For the CDR3, the DNA is TGCAGTGCTGACCGGGACAGAATCTCCTACGAGCAGTACTTC.

In its sample, this clonotype was seen many times. The genes are TRBV5-1 and TRBJ2-7; D is uncertain. Trimming shortened V by 0 bases and J by 0 bases, and 16 bases separated the two germline ends. Germline V CDR1 and CDR2: SGHRS, YFSETQ. This CDR3 comprises 17 residues. CDR3 residues: CASSLVSFRASSYEQYF. The DNA of the CDR3 is TGCGCCAGCAGCTTGGTGTCTTTCCGGGCCAGCTCCTACGAGCAGTACTTC.

This clonotype was observed at least ten times. V gene TRBV20-1 combines with J gene TRBJ2-1; 7 bases map to TRBD2. With 0 bases clipped from V and 4 bases from J, the junction kept 6 bases outside the gene matches. The CDR3 runs 15 residues. From germline, CDR1 is DFQATT and CDR2 SNEGSKA (reference sequence). The DNA of the CDR3 is TGCAGTGCTAGAGATCCCCTAGCGGCATACAATGAGCAGTTCTTC. This codes for CSARDPLAAYNEQFF.